This T cell receptor (beta chain) was documented in a study of blood T cell repertoires in COVID-19 (dated by TCRdb to the early 2020s). Regarding the study in general: Samples from collaborators originated in the United States, Italy and Spain and spanned both the acute and convalescent phases of COVID-19. Where available, HLA class I and class II types were taken from metadata supplied by the sample provider and were not determined by assay-based typing. The samples were drawn from the first 160 participants of the ongoing ImmuneRACE study and from some 1,300 subjects provided by 6 global collaborators. The sample metadata nearly always contained a de-identified subject ID, COVID-19 status, age in years and sex. The repertoires were made available in a free public database intended to serve as a resource for research on the immune response to SARS-CoV-2. The prospective study material was composed of cDNA or gDNA derived from T cells, B-cell-depleted T cells, or PBMCs. Deeply sampled blood TCRbeta repertoires from subjects exposed to, actively infected with, or recovered from COVID-19 were included in the dataset. Here is what the overall study found, with its caveats: The amount of clinical and demographic metadata varied by source and participant and was provided uncurated.

Whole blood was collected in K2EDTA tubes by collaborating institutions according to the institutions' own protocols. Collaborator samples were shipped for TCRbeta analysis as frozen whole blood, isolated PBMCs, or DNA extracted from either sample type. Ends trimmed: V by 4 bases, J by 0 bases; bases unmatched to a gene: 5. The CDR1 and CDR2 encoded by the germline V gene are MNHNS and SASEGT. The CDR3 runs 16 amino acids, cysteine and phenylalanine included. Kept here is only the CDR3 DNA, which spans 48 bases and is read in frame from base 1. TCRbeta CDR3 regions were amplified from genomic DNA using the immunoSEQ Assay, a bias-controlled multiplex PCR. The paper's processing steps were these. The number of nucleated cells in each sample was estimated from the amplification of reference gene primers within the assay. To quantify the absolute abundance of each unique TCRbeta CDR3 rearrangement, sequence reads were collapsed and filtered. For each sample, productive Simpson clonality was calculated by taking the square root of Simpson's diversity index across productive rearrangements. Not all clones reach the TCRdb copy of this immuneACCESS table, which keeps in-frame sequences only. Checked studies attribute under half of the gap to unresolved V genes and leave the rest unexplained. V and J calls and clone size are copied from that table; D and trimming were computed from the DNA. The sample profile shows tens of thousands of clones; 88% of them were found once. Of the sample, roughly 5% is held by the ten largest clones.

Comment on this clone: No cognate antigen has been identified for it. No much larger clonotype is one base removed from it; base qualities were not supplied.

The chain links TRBV6-1 with TRBJ1-4; 7 bases in the middle match TRBD1. Specimen: peripheral blood. The TCR was taken from a human donor in a cohort sampled during active COVID-19. The CDR3 region has the sequence CASSVDREATNEKLFF. In nucleotide form, the sequence is TGTGCCAGCAGTGTTGACAGGGAGGCAACTAATGAAAAACTGTTTTTT.